This T cell receptor (beta chain) comes out of a study of CD8 T cells in Susac syndrome (dated by TCRdb to between 2019 and 2020). For the study in its entirety: The study used repertoire sequencing to test whether antigen drove CD8+ T cell activation and differentiation in Susac syndrome. CD8+ T cell repertoire clonality was compared between more than ten healthy donors, approximately 14 Susac syndrome patients and fewer than 19 multiple sclerosis patients.

High-throughput TCR beta sequencing profiled peripheral blood CD8+ and CD4+ T cells from healthy donors, Susac syndrome patients and multiple sclerosis patients. Treatment-naive patients with stable or active relapsing-remitting disease fulfilling revised McDonald criteria were used as multiple sclerosis controls. Bulk CD8+ and CD4+ T cells were purified magnetically by negative isolation, whereas CD8+ TEMRA cells were enriched by FACS. Blood was collected in EDTA tubes and processed within 24 hours, with PBMCs isolated through density gradient centrifugation. PBMCs intended for TCR sequencing were cryopreserved in liquid nitrogen and were subsequently thawed in a 37 degrees C water bath. The sorted or isolated CD4+, CD8+ and CD8+ TEMRA cells had a purity of 90% or higher. RNA was extracted with the RNeasy kit and 0.5 to 1 ug was reverse transcribed using random hexamers. The immunoSEQ multiplex PCR assay, covering 54 Vbeta and 13 Jbeta segments, was used to amplify TCR beta CDR3 regions. Bias from PCR amplification was corrected by using a synthetic template baseline for primer optimization and for computational correction. The source study handled its data this way. Only productive sequences were kept, with reads annotated to V, D and J genes according to IMGT and analyzed in immunoSEQ Analyzer. Clonality was calculated as one minus the Shannon entropy normalized by log2 of the number of productive unique sequences. Public and private clones were assessed among the 100 most prevalent clones of each patient and control. Susac-specific clones were defined as absent from healthy and MS cohorts, about 1,000 published viral clones and other ImmuneACCESS disease sequences. TCRdb's own reprocessing of the public reads used fastp at Q25 and MiXCR and kept productive beta chains. Merged by CDR3 protein, the rows form single entries marked with the most common genes and DNA. For this entry, the V and J calls and clone size follow TCRdb and not the study's own pipeline. Across this sample there are some 260,000 distinct CDR3 sequences, with around 84% seen only once. Of the sample, over 0.09% is held by the ten largest clones.

CDR1 and CDR2 were assigned from the germline V gene (reference sequence) as SSHAT and FNYEAQ. Counted from cysteine to phenylalanine, this CDR3 has 16 amino acids. Only the CDR3 DNA is retained, 48 bases long and in frame from the first base. Paper-wide results and their limitations: The TCR sequencing and HLA analysis was acknowledged to have included a relatively small number of individuals.

Concerning this clonotype itself: This clone's antigen is unknown. A read error may produce the germline difference seen at one junction end.

Rearrangement joined TRBV7-7 to TRBJ2-3; 10 bases in between match TRBD2. The clonotype was recovered from a human donor with multiple sclerosis. Sequencing input: CD8+ T cells from PBMCs. DNA sequence: TGTGCTAGCAGTCTAGTTAGCGGGAGGAATTTAGATACGCAGTATTTT. Its protein product is CASSLVSGRNLDTQYF.